The 10 T cell receptor beta chains given below trace back to one sample, sequenced in a study of regulatory T cells in long-lasting Graves disease. The time point was: newly diagnosed GD, antithyroid drugs for less than 3 months. Construction of the TCR library relied on RNA isolated from PBMCs. Arm-PCR of CDR3 regions with iRepertoire HTBI primers generated TCR beta libraries. TCRdb processed the multiplex PCR reads anew with MiXCR; each CDR3 protein has one entry. The repertoire has around 480,000 distinct CDR3 sequences, 15% to 20% of them found once; the top ten carry 20% to 25%. In addition, the sample was reused for a study of T cells in Graves' hyperthyroidism and ophthalmopathy.

The material was peripheral blood mononuclear cells (PBMCs), obtained at new diagnosis, from a patient treated with antithyroid drugs. The receptor source for this set is a woman aged 35-60 years with Graves disease.

With regard to this clonotype: One end of the junction fails to match germline, which may point to a read error. V gene TRBV14 combines with J gene TRBJ2-7; D not resolved. The CDR3 length is 15 residues. The germline CDR1 and CDR2 sequences are SGHDN and FVKESK. This chain's CDR3 is CAGSQAPWGAYEQYF. Here the CDR3 DNA reads TGTGCCGGCAGCCAGGCTCCGTGGGGTGCCTACGAGCAGTACTTC.

Concerning this clonotype itself: A much larger clone sits a single nucleotide away, making a read error possible. The chain uses TRBV29-1 and TRBJ1-1; a possible D gene is TRBD1 (5 bases). Germline CDR1 reads SQVTM; CDR2 reads ANQGSEA. The length of the CDR3 is 13 residues. CDR3: CSVVGHLNTEALF. DNA of the CDR3: TGCAGCGTTGTAGGACATCTGAACACTGAAGCTCTCTTT.

This clonotype was detected many times. The chain joins TRBV28 to TRBJ1-2; D not resolved. V shed 2 bases and J shed 6 bases, with 10 bases lying between them. Per germline, CDR1 MDHEN and CDR2 SYDVKM. This CDR3 is built from 13 residues. CDR3 nucleotide sequence: TGTGCCAGCAGTTTAAGGAGTATAGATGGCTACACCTTC. It is translated as CASSLRSIDGYTF.

This clonotype showed up many times. The V gene is TRBV12-3 or TRBV12-4, the J gene TRBJ1-5, with a weak D call TRBD1 (5 bases). Trimming took off 11 bases at V and 6 bases at J, with 17 bases between the two ends. The CDR3 is made up of 13 amino acids. CDR3 sequence (DNA): TGTGCCCCACATTGGGGCGAGGGTCAGCCCCAGCATTTT. Translating gives CAPHWGEGQPQHF.

This clonotype came up once. The chain couples TRBV9 to TRBJ1-1; 8 nucleotides agree with TRBD1. CDR1 SGDLS and CDR2 YYNGEE come from the germline V gene. V lost 2 bases to trimming and J lost 6 bases; unmatched junction nucleotides: 3. This CDR3 has 13 residues. For the CDR3, the DNA is TGTGCCAGCAGCGTCCAACAGGGGGCTGAAGCTTTCTTT. Translating it yields CASSVQQGAEAFF.

The chain is built from TRBV12-3 or TRBV12-4 and TRBJ2-2; possible D gene TRBD1, 6 bases. This CDR3 has 14 amino acids. V gave up 5 bases and J gave up 4 bases, with 11 bases separating them. The CDR3: CASSILGATGELFF. CDR3 sequence (DNA): TGTGCCAGCAGTATCCTGGGGGCCACCGGGGAGCTGTTTTTT.

Many counts were recorded for this clonotype. The CDR3 DNA follows: TGTGCCAGCAGTTACTCGGGGACAGGGTACGAGCAGTACTTC. Protein product: CASSYSGTGYEQYF. The J gene is TRBJ2-7, the V gene TRBV6-5; 9 bases align to TRBD1. Germline CDR1 reads MNHEY; CDR2 reads SVGAGI. The V and J ends lost 0 bases and 4 bases, in that order; junction bases with no gene match: 1. This CDR3 has 14 residues.

This clonotype was observed many times. This chain uses TRBV7-3 with TRBJ2-1; D might be TRBD2 (6 bases). CDR1 is SGHTA, CDR2 FQGTGA, per germline. Trimming shortened V by 0 bases and J by 4 bases, and 10 bases separated the two germline ends. The CDR3 has 15 residues. As DNA, the CDR3 is TGTGCCAGCAGCTTAACGGGGGACTTTTACAATGAGCAGTTCTTC. This codes for CASSLTGDFYNEQFF. The whole variable domain, remainder taken from reference TRBV7-3 and TRBJ2-1, is GAGVSQTPSNKVTEKGKYVELRCDPISGHTALYWYRQSLGQGPEFLIYFQGTGAADDSGLPNDRFFAVRPEGSVSTLKIQRTERGDSAVYLCASSLTGDFYNEQFFGPGTRLTVL.

The sample holds many counts of this clonotype. J is TRBJ1-3 and V is TRBV3-1; D uncertain. Trimming took 8 bases from V and 1 from J, leaving 18 bases between them. The CDR3 consists of 16 residues. The germline CDR1 and CDR2 sequences are LGHDT and YNNKEL (reference sequence). The CDR3 reads CASAPRAVGSGNTIYF. The CDR3 DNA sequence: TGTGCCAGCGCCCCGCGAGCAGTCGGTTCTGGAAACACCATATATTTT.

This chain connects TRBV7-3 to TRBJ2-5; perhaps TRBD2 as D (5 bases). This CDR3 is 16 amino acids long. Trimming pared 2 bases from V and 4 bases from J, leaving 17 bases between. Germline values: CDR1 SGHTA, CDR2 FQGTGA. CDR3 in DNA: TGTGCCAGCAGCTTAGTCGGGGTAGGGTCGGGAGAGACCCAGTACTTC. Amino acid sequence: CASSLVGVGSGETQYF.